The present entry profiles one TCR beta chain with its context. The data were taken from a study of blood T cell repertoires in COVID-19. Clones were sequenced by immunoSEQ multiplex PCR, and TCRdb holds only the in-frame ones, with some missing. The sample records over 45,000 clones, roughly 87% being singletons. The V segment lost 5 bases and the J segment 0 bases; nucleotides outside the gene matches: 7. Germline CDR1 is SGHNT and CDR2 is YYREEE (reference sequence). The CDR3 is made up of 16 amino acids. The genes are TRBV5-4 and TRBJ2-3; 9 bases are a match to TRBD2. Sequencing was carried out using peripheral blood. This clonotype was obtained from a woman aged 80 or over with acute or convalescent COVID-19. The CDR3 sequence is CASSGRGGASTDTQYF. CDR3 DNA sequence: TGTGCCAGCAGTGGGCGGGGGGGCGCTAGCACAGATACGCAGTATTTT.